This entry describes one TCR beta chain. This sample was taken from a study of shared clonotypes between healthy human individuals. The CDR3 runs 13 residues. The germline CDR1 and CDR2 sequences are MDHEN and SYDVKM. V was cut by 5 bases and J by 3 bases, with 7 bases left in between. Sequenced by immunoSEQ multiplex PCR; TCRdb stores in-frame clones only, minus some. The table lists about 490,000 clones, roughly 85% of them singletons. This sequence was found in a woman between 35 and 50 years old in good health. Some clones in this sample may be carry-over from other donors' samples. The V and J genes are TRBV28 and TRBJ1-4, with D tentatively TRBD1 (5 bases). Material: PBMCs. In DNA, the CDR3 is TGTGCCAGCAGTGGGGGAGCTAATGAAAAACTGTTTTTT. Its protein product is CASSGGANEKLFF.